This passage covers 2 T cell receptor beta chains from one sample sequenced in a study of shared clonotypes between healthy human individuals. The repertoire was sequenced with immunoSEQ multiplex PCR; TCRdb's copy has only in-frame clones and lacks some. This sample has over a million clones, with roughly 70% found just once. Input material: memory CD4+ T cells sorted from blood. Indicated subset: CD45RA-negative fraction. The receptors stem from a man aged 18 to 29 in good health.

Concerning this clone: At the DNA level, this CDR3 is encoded by other sequences in the same sample as well. The chain uses TRBV5-1 and TRBJ2-2; D perhaps matches TRBD1 (5 bases). This CDR3 is 12 amino acids long. The germline CDR1 and CDR2 sequences are SGHRS and YFSETQ. The ends were cut back, 4 bases at V and 8 bases at J, with 9 bases in the middle. The CDR3 DNA sequence: TGCGCCAGCAGCATAGGGGTTGGGGAGCTGTTTTTT. Its translation: CASSIGVGELFF. The full variable domain, with the rest looked up from reference TRBV5-1 and TRBJ2-2, is KAGVTQTPRYLIKTRGQQVTLSCSPISGHRSVSWYQQTPGQGLQFLFEYFSETQRNKGNFPGRFSGRQFSNSRSEMNVSTLELGDSALYLCASSIGVGELFFGEGSRLTVL.

This clone was found a few times. The chain uses TRBV30 and TRBJ1-5; D is undetermined. The CDR3 runs 14 residues. V dropped 0 bases and J dropped 4 bases, with 10 bases sitting between them. Germline CDR1 GTSNPN, CDR2 SVGIG (reference sequence). CDR3 DNA: TGTGCCTGGAGTGTATTCGGGGATAATCAGCCCCAGCATTTT. This translates into CAWSVFGDNQPQHF.